This T cell receptor (beta chain) comes out of a study of blood T cell repertoires in COVID-19. Study-wide background: There were acute and convalescent COVID-19 samples, and they came from the United States, Italy and Spain. PBMCs, B-cell-depleted T cells, or T cells provided the cDNA or gDNA that made up the material.

Original methodology: Reference gene primers were amplified, and this amplification served to estimate nucleated cell counts. Using immunoSEQ multiplex PCR, the repertoire was profiled, and TCRdb retains in-frame clones only, with some absent. The V and J calls and the clone size are those of that table, but D and trimming were determined from the DNA. The data show about 170,000 clones, approximately 90% seen once. Seattle-derived patients entered the study during active infection and were followed longitudinally. The CDR3 is 16 amino acids. CDR1 and CDR2 from the germline V gene are SGHDT and YYEEEE. The ends were cut back, 0 bases at V and 2 bases at J, with 12 bases in the middle.

The sample taken for sequencing was peripheral blood. This receptor was identified in a man younger than 30 with COVID-19, enrolled during active disease. The chain recombines TRBV5-6 with TRBJ2-1, with D possibly being TRBD1 (6 bases). The CDR3, as DNA: TGTGCCAGCAGCTTGGGGGGGCCTTCTCCCTACAATGAGCAGTTCTTC. Translation gives CASSLGGPSPYNEQFF.